The 23 T cell receptor beta chains below come from one sample, sequenced in a study of blood T cell repertoires in COVID-19. Repertoires were generated with immunoSEQ multiplex PCR, while TCRdb's copy carries only in-frame clones and drops some. The profile shows some 14,000 clones, over 75% of them singletons. The sample taken for sequencing was peripheral blood. Receptors were obtained from a human donor in a cohort sampled during active COVID-19.

The CDR3 sequence: CASRAPGMNQPQHF. The CDR3 nucleotides read TGTGCCAGCCGAGCCCCAGGGATGAATCAGCCCCAGCATTTT. The chain carries TRBV28 and TRBJ1-5, with D possibly matching TRBD1 (5 bases). From germline, CDR1 is MDHEN and CDR2 SYDVKM. The CDR3 spans 14 residues. Trimming shortened V by 8 bases and J by 4 bases, and 15 bases separated the two germline ends.

V gene TRBV7-2 combines with J gene TRBJ2-5, with 9 positions matching TRBD2. The V gene's germline CDR1 is SGHTA and CDR2 FQGNSA. The CDR3 consists of 15 residues. J was trimmed by 4 bases and V by 1 base; bases with no gene match: 4. The CDR3 DNA reads TGTGCCAGCAGCTTAGGTGCGGGAGGGCCAGAGACCCAGTACTTC. The encoded protein is CASSLGAGGPETQYF.

This clone appeared a few times. Different DNA sequences within this sample yield the same CDR3. The chain combines TRBV11-2 with TRBJ2-3; TRBD1 matches 9 bases. Germline V lookup: CDR1 SGHAT, CDR2 FQNNGV. The CDR3 is 15 amino acids. With 5 bases clipped from V and 0 bases from J, the junction kept 3 bases outside the gene matches. The CDR3 reads CASSRGQGSTDTQYF. The CDR3 DNA reads as TGTGCCAGCAGCCGCGGACAGGGGAGCACAGATACGCAGTATTTT.

The gene calls are TRBV5-1 and TRBJ2-3; 7 bases agree with TRBD1. The germline gives CDR1 SGHRS, CDR2 YFSETQ. V shed 4 bases and J 1 base; nucleotides not matched to a gene: 3. This CDR3 has 14 residues. In nucleotides, the CDR3 is TGCGCCAGCAGCACCGGACAGGGCACAGATACGCAGTATTTT. It encodes CASSTGQGTDTQYF.

This clone was detected only a few times. The V and J genes are TRBV30 and TRBJ2-7; 12 nucleotides match TRBD1. This CDR3 spans 12 amino acids. With 6 bases clipped from V and 6 bases from J, the junction kept 3 bases outside the gene matches. Germline CDR1 reads GTSNPN; CDR2 reads SVGIG (reference sequence). CDR3 bases: TGTGCCTGTGGGACAGGGGGCCCCGAGCAGTACTTC. Translation: CACGTGGPEQYF. The full variable domain, rest sourced from reference TRBV30 and TRBJ2-7, is SQTIHQWPATLVQPVGSPLSLECTVEGTSNPNLYWYRQAAGRGLQLLFYSVGIGQISSEVPQNLSASRPQDRQFILSSKKLLLSDSGFYLCACGTGGPEQYFGPGTRLTVT.

The chain joins TRBV11-2 to TRBJ1-3, with unresolved D. Germline CDR1 is SGHAT and CDR2 is FQNNGV. The germline V and J ends were trimmed by 2 bases and 4 bases, with 21 bases remaining between them. CDR3 size: 18 residues. The chain's CDR3 is CASSLKFRGSSEGNTIYF. The CDR3 bases are TGTGCCAGCAGCTTAAAGTTCAGAGGGAGCTCTGAGGGAAACACCATATATTTT.

This clone has only a few counts. This sequence joins TRBV4-1 and TRBJ2-7; the D is unclear. The CDR3 totals 13 residues. Germline V gives CDR1 MGHRA, CDR2 YSYEKL. With 1 base removed from V and 3 bases from J, the gap between germline ends came to 7 bases. CDR3 in amino acids: CASSQAMRYEQYF. The CDR3 coding sequence is TGCGCCAGCAGCCAAGCTATGCGCTACGAGCAGTACTTC.

The chain carries TRBV3-1 (or the pseudogene TRBV3-2) and TRBJ1-2; D remains unclear. Germline-derived CDR1 and CDR2 are LGHDT and YNNKEL (reference sequence). The V end lost 0 bases, the J end lost 0 bases, and 11 bases lay between the germline ends. The CDR3 length is 16 residues. The CDR3 nucleotides read TGTGCCAGCAGCCAAGATTTGGCAGAACCTAACTATGGCTACACCTTC. Its translation is CASSQDLAEPNYGYTF.

The rearrangement links TRBV27 to TRBJ1-2; D is perhaps TRBD1 (5 bases). This CDR3 spans 14 amino acids. With 3 bases removed from V and 7 bases from J, the gap between germline ends came to 15 bases. In germline, CDR1 is MNHEY, CDR2 SMNVEV (reference sequence). The CDR3 coding sequence is TGTGCCAGCAGTTTTCTAGGAGGGGAGGTTGGCTACACCTTC. It yields the protein CASSFLGGEVGYTF.

The chain has TRBV5-1 and TRBJ2-3; a weak D match, TRBD1 (6 bases). CDR1 SGHRS and CDR2 YFSETQ come from the germline V gene. The CDR3 covers 16 residues. V lost 1 base and J lost 0, with 12 bases in between. The CDR3 DNA follows: TGCGCCAGCAGCTTGACCCCAGGGGCGAGCACAGATACGCAGTATTTT. Its protein is CASSLTPGASTDTQYF.

V gene TRBV6-5 combines with J gene TRBJ2-1; TRBD1 aligns across 7 bases. The CDR3 consists of 15 residues. From germline, CDR1 is MNHEY and CDR2 SVGAGI. J lost 4 bases, V lost 5 bases, and 8 bases had no gene match. The CDR3 DNA sequence: TGTGCCAGCAGTCCAACCCGGGACAGTTACAATGAGCAGTTCTTC. Translation: CASSPTRDSYNEQFF.

The chain employs TRBV29-1 and TRBJ1-2; 7 bases fit TRBD1. The CDR3 is made up of 14 amino acids. The germline CDR1 and CDR2 sequences are SQVTM and ANQGSEA. J was trimmed by 7 bases and V by 1 base; bases with no gene match: 9. The DNA for the CDR3 is TGCAGCGTTGAAGCTCACAGGGGAATGGGTGGCTACACCTTC. This encodes CSVEAHRGMGGYTF. Full variable domain (remainder filled in from reference TRBV29-1 and TRBJ1-2): SAVISQKPSRDICQRGTSLTIQCQVDSQVTMMFWYRQQPGQSLTLIATANQGSEATYESGFVIDKFPISRPNLTFSTLTVSNMSPEDSSIYLCSVEAHRGMGGYTFGSGTRLTVV.

On this clone itself: This sample includes further DNA sequences coding for the same CDR3. The chain uses TRBV6-1 and TRBJ1-1; maybe TRBD1 (5 bases). Germline-derived CDR1 and CDR2 are MNHNS and SASEGT. V was clipped by 3 bases and J by 5 bases, with 13 bases between them. This CDR3 is 14 amino acids long. The CDR3 reads CASSDRTRGTEAFF. The CDR3 nucleotides are TGTGCCAGCAGTGATCGGACACGGGGGACTGAAGCTTTCTTT.

The CDR3 nucleotides read TGCGCCAGCAGCCGCACGGACAGGGGGGACACTGAAGCTTTCTTT. It yields the protein CASSRTDRGDTEAFF. This chain joins TRBV4-1 and TRBJ1-1; 10 nucleotides match TRBD1. Germline V lookup: CDR1 MGHRA, CDR2 YSYEKL. The junction had 5 bases not matched to a gene; V was cut back by 4 bases and J by 3 bases. This CDR3 is 15 amino acids long.

This chain joins TRBV6-2 or TRBV6-3 and TRBJ2-5; TRBD1 agrees at 8 bases. Trimming removed 2 bases from V and 3 bases from J; junction bases left unmatched: 5. CDR1 and CDR2 (germline): MNHEY, SVGEGT. This CDR3 comprises 15 residues. The CDR3 region is CASSYDRGTKETQYF. The CDR3 region has the DNA TGTGCCAGCAGTTACGACAGGGGTACCAAAGAGACCCAGTACTTC.

V usage is TRBV18 and J usage is TRBJ1-1; D gene ambiguous. The germline V gene encodes CDR1 KGHSH and CDR2 LQKENI. Between the trimmed V and J ends, which lost 3 bases and 1 base, there was a span of 9 bases. CDR3 length: 14 residues. DNA for the CDR3: TGTGCCAGCTCACCTTTGGCAGAGAACACTGAAGCTTTCTTT. Translation: CASSPLAENTEAFF.

The chain links TRBV5-1 to TRBJ2-3; D might be TRBD1 (5 bases). The CDR3 loop spans 17 amino acids. Per the germline V gene, CDR1 is SGHRS and CDR2 is YFSETQ. Trimming took 4 bases from V and 3 from J, leaving 21 bases between them. The CDR3 DNA is TGCGCCAGCAGCCTACCGAAGTGGCAGGGTAGGACAGATACGCAGTATTTT. Its translation is CASSLPKWQGRTDTQYF.

J is TRBJ1-6 and V is TRBV18, with a weak D call TRBD1 (5 bases). This CDR3 contains 16 residues. Germline V CDR1 and CDR2: KGHSH, LQKENI. Trimming removed 10 bases from V and 14 bases from J, with 30 bases in between. The CDR3 region has the DNA TGTGCCACCCCTGTGGGGGGAACGGATCTTGTGGGGACCCTCCACTTT. Translated: CATPVGGTDLVGTLHF.

This clone turned up a few times. The chain links TRBV5-6 to TRBJ2-3, with 10 bases identical to TRBD2. V trimming: 4 bases; J trimming: 0 bases; junction bases outside the gene matches: 2. Germline V lookup: CDR1 SGHDT, CDR2 YYEEEE. The CDR3 contains 15 residues. The CDR3 DNA sequence: TGTGCCAGCAGCCCACTAGCGGGGAGCACAGATACGCAGTATTTT. Its translation: CASSPLAGSTDTQYF.

This chain joins TRBV6-2 or TRBV6-3 and TRBJ2-2; 7 nucleotides align to TRBD1. CDR1 and CDR2 from the germline V gene are MNHEY and SVGEGT. With 3 bases clipped from V and 8 bases from J, the junction kept 12 bases outside the gene matches. The CDR3 has 16 amino acids. CDR3 in DNA: TGTGCCAGCAGTTATTCGGGACAGAGGATACTGGGGGAGCTGTTTTTT. Amino acid sequence: CASSYSGQRILGELFF.

This clone was found once. The chain combines TRBV5-1 with TRBJ1-2, with D uncertain. Germline CDR1 and CDR2: SGHRS and YFSETQ. V was shortened by 0 bases and J by 6 bases, with 12 bases between the two germline ends. This CDR3 contains 14 residues. The CDR3 DNA is TGCGCCAGCAGCTTGGCGCAGGATTTTGATGGCTACACCTTC. Amino acid sequence: CASSLAQDFDGYTF.

In its sample, this clone was seen once. The chain has TRBV3-1 (or the pseudogene TRBV3-2) and TRBJ1-6, with TRBD1 identical over 7 bases. The germline CDR1 and CDR2 sequences are LGHDT and YNNKEL (reference sequence). V dropped 2 bases and J dropped 0; count of bases not matched to a gene: 10. The CDR3 sequence is 19 residues long. CDR3: CASSQFTAGQSSYNSPLHF. DNA for the CDR3: TGTGCCAGCAGCCAATTTACGGCGGGACAGAGCTCCTATAATTCACCCCTCCACTTT.

Only a few counts were recorded for this clone. J is TRBJ2-7 and V is TRBV11-2; D call uncertain. Trimming cost V 5 bases and J 3 bases, with 8 bases left between them. In germline, CDR1 is SGHAT, CDR2 FQNNGV. The CDR3 runs to 12 residues. CDR3 loop: CASSATNYEQYF. DNA of the CDR3: TGTGCCAGCAGCGCAACAAACTACGAGCAGTACTTC.